This T cell receptor beta chain was retrieved from a study of identical twins. MiXCR, applied by TCRdb to the 5' RACE reads, yields one record per CDR3 protein. The data show 200,000 to 250,000 distinct CDR3 sequences, around 6.9% seen once. Study-level findings and limits: Models predicted too little out-of-frame TCR alpha sharing in monozygotic twins. Cord blood beta clonotypes present at high abundance carried fewer insertions; no such pattern appeared in memory repertoires.

Deletions cut 6 bases from V and 2 bases from J, with 8 bases between. CDR3 length: 12 amino acids. This clonotype was recorded at least ten times. Its target is unknown. Separately, the same data were catalogued under a study of yellow fever vaccine responses in identical twins. That source notes: In identical twins, vaccine T cell responses appeared partly shared and partly individual.

Source material: memory (CD45RO+) T cells sorted from blood. This rearrangement joins TRBV12-3 or TRBV12-4 to TRBJ2-7; no definite D call. This TCR was sampled from a woman aged 18-29 years in good health. CDR3 bases: TGTGCCAGCAGCACCCTACCCTACGAGCAGTACTTC. It encodes CASSTLPYEQYF.